This T cell receptor beta chain was captured in a study of T cell responses to AZD1222 COVID-19 vaccine. The sample holds one count of this clone. Its target is unknown. Other nucleotide sequences in the sample specify the same CDR3. Study-level points and caveats: Without day 14 samples, only post-peak T cell repertoires were studied. White British people made up most donors, females outnumbered males, and clonal diversity was possibly underestimated. Dominant CD4 TCR responses targeted spike regions 160-218 and 743-854.

Second doses at about 4 or about 12 weeks were pooled. Method: immunoSEQ multiplex PCR; TCRdb's copy keeps in-frame clones and lacks some. The table lists some 150,000 clones, approximately 92% of them singletons. The receptor comes from an adult who received the AZD1222 COVID-19 vaccine. Sequences were derived from peripheral blood, sampled 28 days after the second AZD1222 dose.

The CDR3 here is CASSEGAFYEQYF. The CDR3 bases are TGTGCCAGCAGTGAAGGTGCTTTCTACGAGCAGTACTTC. V usage is TRBV6-1 and J usage is TRBJ2-7; no clear D. The germline V gene encodes CDR1 MNHNS and CDR2 SASEGT. With 1 base removed from V and 3 bases from J, the gap between germline ends came to 7 bases. CDR3 length: 13 residues.